The 4 T cell receptor beta chains below all came from one sample that was sequenced in a study of blood T cell repertoires in COVID-19. Data came from immunoSEQ multiplex PCR; TCRdb stores just in-frame clones and leaves some out. The sample has approximately 280,000 clones; approximately 88% are singletons. The sample taken for sequencing was PBMCs or T cells enriched from blood (not recorded which). The receptors derive from a woman aged 40 to 55 who had recovered from COVID-19.

The J gene is TRBJ1-5, the V gene TRBV24-1; D call uncertain. This CDR3 is 13 amino acids long. The germline gives CDR1 KGHDR, CDR2 SFDVKD. Trimming left V 6 bases short and J 2 bases short, with 7 bases between. CDR3 coding DNA: TGTGCCACCAGTAACTCGGGCAATCAGCCCCAGCATTTT. It specifies CATSNSGNQPQHF.

This chain connects TRBV12-3 or TRBV12-4 to TRBJ2-7; TRBD1 is a possible D gene (6 bases). The CDR3 length is 13 residues. Trimming removed 1 base from V and 7 bases from J, with 11 bases in between. The CDR3, as DNA: TGTGCCAGCAGTTTAGGGACAGCCTTAGAGCAGTACTTC. Residues: CASSLGTALEQYF.

The rearrangement uses TRBV6-5 and TRBJ1-2; 9 nucleotides align to TRBD1. V gave up 5 bases and J gave up 3 bases; unmatched junction bases: 4. CDR1 is MNHEY, CDR2 SVGAGI, per germline. This CDR3 region has 14 residues. This CDR3 is CASSPRDRDYGYTF. The CDR3 DNA is TGTGCCAGCAGTCCACGGGACAGGGACTATGGCTACACCTTC.

In its sample, this clone was seen a few times. This sequence joins TRBV3-1 (or the pseudogene TRBV3-2) and TRBJ2-7, with 9 bases aligning to TRBD2. V was clipped by 4 bases and J by 1 base; unmatched bases: 23. CDR3 length: 21 amino acids. Germline loops: CDR1 LGHDT, CDR2 YNNKEL (reference sequence). CDR3 DNA: TGTGCCAGCAGCCCAAAGACCTCCGGGACTAGCAAGCACGGGCGGTCCTACGAGCAGTACTTC. Amino acid sequence: CASSPKTSGTSKHGRSYEQYF.